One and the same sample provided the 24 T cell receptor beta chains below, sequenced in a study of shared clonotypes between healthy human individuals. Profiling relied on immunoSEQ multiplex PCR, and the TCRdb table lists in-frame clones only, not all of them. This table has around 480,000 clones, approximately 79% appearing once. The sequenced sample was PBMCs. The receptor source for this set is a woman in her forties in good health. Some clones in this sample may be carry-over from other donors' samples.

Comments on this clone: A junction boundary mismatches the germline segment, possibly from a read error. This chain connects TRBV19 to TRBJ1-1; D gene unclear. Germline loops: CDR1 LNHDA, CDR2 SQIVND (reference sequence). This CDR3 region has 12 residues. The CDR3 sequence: CASRIGRTEAFF. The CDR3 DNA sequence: TGTGCCAGTAGGATAGGGAGAACTGAAGCTTTCTTT.

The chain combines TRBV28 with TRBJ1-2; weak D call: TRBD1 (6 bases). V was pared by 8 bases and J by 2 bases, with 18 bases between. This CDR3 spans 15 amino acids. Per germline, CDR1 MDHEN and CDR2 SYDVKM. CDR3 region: CASAFFRGSNYGYTF. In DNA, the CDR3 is TGTGCCAGCGCGTTTTTCAGGGGATCCAACTATGGCTACACCTTC.

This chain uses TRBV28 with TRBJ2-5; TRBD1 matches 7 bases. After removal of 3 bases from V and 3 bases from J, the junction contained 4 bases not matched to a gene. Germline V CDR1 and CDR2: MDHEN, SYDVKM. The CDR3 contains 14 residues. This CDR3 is CASSLTQGEETQYF. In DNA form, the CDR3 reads TGTGCCAGCAGTTTGACGCAGGGGGAAGAGACCCAGTACTTC.

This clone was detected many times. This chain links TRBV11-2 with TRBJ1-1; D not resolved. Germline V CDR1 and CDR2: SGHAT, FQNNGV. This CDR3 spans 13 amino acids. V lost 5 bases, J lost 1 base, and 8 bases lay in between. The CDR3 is CASSPQPNTEAFF. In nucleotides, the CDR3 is TGTGCCAGCAGCCCGCAACCGAACACTGAAGCTTTCTTT.

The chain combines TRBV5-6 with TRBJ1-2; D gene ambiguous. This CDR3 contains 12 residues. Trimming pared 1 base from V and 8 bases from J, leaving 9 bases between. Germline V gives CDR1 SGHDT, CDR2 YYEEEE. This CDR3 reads CASSLRPGGYTF. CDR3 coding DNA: TGTGCCAGCAGCTTGCGGCCGGGGGGCTACACCTTC.

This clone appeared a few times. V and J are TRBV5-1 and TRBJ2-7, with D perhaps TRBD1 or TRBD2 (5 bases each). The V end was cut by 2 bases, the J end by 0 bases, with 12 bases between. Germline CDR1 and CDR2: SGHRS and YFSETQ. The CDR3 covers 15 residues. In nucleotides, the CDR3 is TGCGCCAGCAGCTTCCTAGCCGGGGCCTCCTACGAGCAGTACTTC. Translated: CASSFLAGASYEQYF.

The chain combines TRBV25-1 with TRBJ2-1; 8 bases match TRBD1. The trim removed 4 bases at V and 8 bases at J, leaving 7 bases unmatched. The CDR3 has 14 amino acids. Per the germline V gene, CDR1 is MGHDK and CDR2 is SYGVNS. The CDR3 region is CASSGEGQGHEQFF. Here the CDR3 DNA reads TGTGCCAGCAGTGGGGAAGGACAGGGCCATGAGCAGTTCTTC.

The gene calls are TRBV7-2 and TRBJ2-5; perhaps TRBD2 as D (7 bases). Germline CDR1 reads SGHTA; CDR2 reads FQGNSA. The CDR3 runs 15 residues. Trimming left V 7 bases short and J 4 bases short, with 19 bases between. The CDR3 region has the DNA TGTGCCAGCACACCAAGGGGGGGGAATAGAGAGACCCAGTACTTC. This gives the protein CASTPRGGNRETQYF.

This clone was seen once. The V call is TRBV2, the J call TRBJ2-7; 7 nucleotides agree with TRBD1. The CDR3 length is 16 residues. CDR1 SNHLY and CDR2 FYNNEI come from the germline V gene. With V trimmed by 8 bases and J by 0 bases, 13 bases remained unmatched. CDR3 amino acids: CASRKNPGDSSYEQYF. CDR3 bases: TGTGCCAGCCGAAAAAACCCAGGGGACAGCTCCTACGAGCAGTACTTC.

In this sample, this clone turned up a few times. The chain's CDR3 is CASSQVLRGSEQFF. The CDR3 DNA reads TGCGCCAGCAGCCAAGTCCTCAGGGGGAGTGAGCAGTTCTTC. The chain recombines TRBV4-1 with TRBJ2-1; TRBD1 matches at 7 bases. Trimming cost V 1 base and J 9 bases; bases outside gene matches: 6. Germline CDR1 is MGHRA and CDR2 is YSYEKL. This CDR3 has 14 amino acids.

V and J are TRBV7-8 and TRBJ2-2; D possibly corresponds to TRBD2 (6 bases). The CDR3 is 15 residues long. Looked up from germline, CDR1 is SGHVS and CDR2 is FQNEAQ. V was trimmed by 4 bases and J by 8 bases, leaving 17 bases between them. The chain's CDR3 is CASSSAIDGGGELFF. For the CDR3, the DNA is TGTGCCAGCAGCTCAGCAATCGACGGGGGAGGGGAGCTGTTTTTT.

CDR3 in amino acids: CASSLALRSGYEQYF. CDR3 nucleotide sequence: TGTGCCAGCAGCTTAGCGCTCAGGAGTGGCTACGAGCAGTACTTC. The rearrangement links TRBV11-2 to TRBJ2-7; D ambiguous. The CDR3 length is 15 residues. Trimming took 1 base from V and 3 from J, leaving 13 bases between them. Germline lookup yields CDR1 SGHAT and CDR2 FQNNGV.

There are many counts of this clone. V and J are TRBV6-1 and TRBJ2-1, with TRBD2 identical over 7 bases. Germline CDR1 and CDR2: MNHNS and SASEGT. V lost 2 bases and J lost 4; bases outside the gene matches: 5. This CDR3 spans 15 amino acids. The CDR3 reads CASSEIGEGYNEQFF. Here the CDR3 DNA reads TGTGCCAGCAGTGAAATAGGGGAGGGATACAATGAGCAGTTCTTC.

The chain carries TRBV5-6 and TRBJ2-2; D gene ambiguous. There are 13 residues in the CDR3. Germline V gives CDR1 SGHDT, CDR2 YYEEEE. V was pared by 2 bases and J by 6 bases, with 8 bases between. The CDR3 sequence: CASSLTWAGELFF. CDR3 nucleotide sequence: TGTGCCAGCAGCTTAACGTGGGCCGGGGAGCTGTTTTTT. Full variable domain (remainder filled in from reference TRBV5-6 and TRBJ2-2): DAGVTQSPTHLIKTRGQQVTLRCSPKSGHDTVSWYQQALGQGPQFIFQYYEEEERQRGNFPDRFSGHQFPNYSSELNVNALLLGDSALYLCASSLTWAGELFFGEGSRLTVL.

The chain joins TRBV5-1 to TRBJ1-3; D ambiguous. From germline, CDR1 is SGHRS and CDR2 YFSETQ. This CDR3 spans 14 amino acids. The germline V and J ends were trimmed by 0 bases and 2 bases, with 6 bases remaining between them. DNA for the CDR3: TGCGCCAGCAGCTTGGGACTTACTGGAAACACCATATATTTT. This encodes CASSLGLTGNTIYF.

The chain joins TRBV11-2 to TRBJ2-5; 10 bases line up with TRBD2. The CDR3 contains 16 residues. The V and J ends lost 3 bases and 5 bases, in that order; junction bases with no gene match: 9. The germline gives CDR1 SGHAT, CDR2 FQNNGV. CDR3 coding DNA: TGTGCCAGCAGCTTTGCGAGCGGGAGGGCCCGGGAGACCCAGTACTTC. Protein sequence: CASSFASGRARETQYF. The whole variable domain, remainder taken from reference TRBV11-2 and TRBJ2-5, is EAGVAQSPRYKIIEKRQSVAFWCNPISGHATLYWYQQILGQGPKLLIQFQNNGVVDDSQLPKDRFSAERLKGVDSTLKIQPAKLEDSAVYLCASSFASGRARETQYFGPGTRLLVL.

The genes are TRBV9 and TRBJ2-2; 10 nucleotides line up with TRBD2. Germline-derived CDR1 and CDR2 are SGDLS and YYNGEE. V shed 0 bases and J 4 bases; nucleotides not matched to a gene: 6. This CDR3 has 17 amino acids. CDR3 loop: CASSVGGLAQATGELFF. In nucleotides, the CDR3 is TGTGCCAGCAGCGTAGGGGGACTAGCGCAGGCCACCGGGGAGCTGTTTTTT.

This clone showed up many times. CDR3 sequence (DNA): TGTGCCAGCAGCCAAGAAGTCGGGTCGGCGGTTGGCTACACCTTC. Amino acid sequence: CASSQEVGSAVGYTF. V and J are TRBV14 and TRBJ1-2; D uncertain. Trimming removed 0 bases at V and 7 bases at J, with 15 bases between. Germline assignment: CDR1 SGHDN and CDR2 FVKESK. CDR3 length equals 15 residues.

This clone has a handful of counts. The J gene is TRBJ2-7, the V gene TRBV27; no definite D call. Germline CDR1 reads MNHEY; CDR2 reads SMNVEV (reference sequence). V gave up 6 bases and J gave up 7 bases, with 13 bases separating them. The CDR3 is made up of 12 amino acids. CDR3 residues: CASSHLQEEQYF. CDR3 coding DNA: TGTGCCAGCAGCCACCTGCAGGAGGAGCAGTACTTC.

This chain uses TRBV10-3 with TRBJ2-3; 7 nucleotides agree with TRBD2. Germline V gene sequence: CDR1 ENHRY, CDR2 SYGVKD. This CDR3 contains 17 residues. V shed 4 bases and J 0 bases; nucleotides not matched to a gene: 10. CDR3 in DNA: TGTGCCATCAGTGGGGAGGGGAGGTTACCTAGCACAGATACGCAGTATTTT. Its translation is CAISGEGRLPSTDTQYF.

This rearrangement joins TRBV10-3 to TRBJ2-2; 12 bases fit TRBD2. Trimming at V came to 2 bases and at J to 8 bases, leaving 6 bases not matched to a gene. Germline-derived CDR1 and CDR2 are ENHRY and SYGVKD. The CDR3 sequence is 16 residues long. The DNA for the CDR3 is TGTGCCATCAGTGAGAAAACTGGACTAGCGGGAGGGGAGCTGTTTTTT. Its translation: CAISEKTGLAGGELFF.

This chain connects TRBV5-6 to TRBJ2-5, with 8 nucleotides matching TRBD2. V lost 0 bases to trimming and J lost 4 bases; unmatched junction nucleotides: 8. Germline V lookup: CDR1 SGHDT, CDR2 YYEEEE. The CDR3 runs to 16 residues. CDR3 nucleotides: TGTGCCAGCAGCTTGGTGGTGGCCAGCGGGAGAGAGACCCAGTACTTC. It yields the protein CASSLVVASGRETQYF.

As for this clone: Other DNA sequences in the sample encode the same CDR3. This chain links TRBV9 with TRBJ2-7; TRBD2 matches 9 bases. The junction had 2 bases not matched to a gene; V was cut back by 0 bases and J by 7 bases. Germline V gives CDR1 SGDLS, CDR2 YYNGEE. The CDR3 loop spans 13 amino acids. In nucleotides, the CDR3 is TGTGCCAGCAGCGTAGGGCTAGCGGGGGAGCAGTACTTC. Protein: CASSVGLAGEQYF.

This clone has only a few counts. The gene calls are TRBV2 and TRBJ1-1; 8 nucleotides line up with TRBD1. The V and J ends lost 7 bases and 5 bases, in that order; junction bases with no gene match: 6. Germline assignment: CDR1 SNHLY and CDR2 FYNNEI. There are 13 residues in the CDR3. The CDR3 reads CASTDRENTEAFF. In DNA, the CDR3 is TGTGCCAGCACGGACAGGGAGAATACTGAAGCTTTCTTT.